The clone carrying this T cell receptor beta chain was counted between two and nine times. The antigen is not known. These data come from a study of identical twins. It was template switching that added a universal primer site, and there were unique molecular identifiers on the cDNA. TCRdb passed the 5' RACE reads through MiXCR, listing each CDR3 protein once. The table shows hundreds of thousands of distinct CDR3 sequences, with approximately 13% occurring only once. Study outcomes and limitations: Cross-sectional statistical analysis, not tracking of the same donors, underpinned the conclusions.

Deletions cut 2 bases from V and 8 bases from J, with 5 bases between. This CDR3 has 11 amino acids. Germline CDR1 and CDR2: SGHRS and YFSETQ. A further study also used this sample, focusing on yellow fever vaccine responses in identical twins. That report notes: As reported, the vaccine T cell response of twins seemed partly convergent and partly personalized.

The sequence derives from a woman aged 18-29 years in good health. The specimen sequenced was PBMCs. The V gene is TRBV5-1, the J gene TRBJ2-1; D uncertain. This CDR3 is CASSFDYEQFF. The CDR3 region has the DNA TGCGCCAGCAGCTTTGACTATGAGCAGTTCTTC.